This TCR beta chain is from a study of identical twins (dated by TCRdb to the mid-2010s). Regarding the complete study: To test whether fetal clonotypes persist, the study used deep sequencing on TCR alpha and beta repertoires from monozygotic twins, unrelated adults of various ages, and cord blood. Replicate twin experiments were performed at different times using different library preparation protocols to rule out contamination. Overall study results and their limits: A weaker excess of twin sharing was found in beta out-of-frame sequences because the signal-to-noise ratio was lowered by fewer shared sequences. Abundant cord blood beta clonotypes carried fewer insertions; young adult naive repertoires showed a weaker similar trend, while memory repertoires showed none. In monozygotic twins, recombination models systematically underestimated out-of-frame TCR alpha sharing, but the models matched the sharing seen between unrelated individuals. Conclusions relied on cross-sectional statistical analysis, since the same donors could not be followed over many years. Invariant T cells such as MAIT and iNKT could partly confound zero-insertion analyses, although diverse VJ usage argued against such confounding for most clonotypes. Compared with coincidental sharing between unrelated individuals, out-of-frame TCR alpha sequences shared between twins had an excess of sequences with low generation probability.

Library method: 5' RACE. TCRdb shows the sequencer as Illumina HiSeq 2000. Template switching introduced a universal primer binding site; the final cDNA contained a unique molecular identifier, enabling accurate counting of TCR cDNA molecules. Specific primers in the conserved constant-segment region were used to synthesize first-strand cDNA for TCR alpha and beta chains. To control for contamination, each cDNA library was double barcoded with a SMART-Mk sample barcode plus Illumina barcodes. TruSeq adapter sequences and Illumina sample barcodes were added in two successive PCR steps. The TCR alpha and beta cDNA libraries were sequenced on the Illumina HiSeq platform using custom primers. The authors' analysis ran thus. MiGEC was used to process raw reads and extract unique molecular identifiers, and MiXCR was used to find CDR3 positions. For each individual, recombination models were inferred using an EM algorithm with the repgenHMM and IGoR tools. The analysis of shared clonotypes was done with the tcR package in R, with sharing normalized by the product of cloneset sizes. To study raw recombination without the effects of thymic and clonal selection, out-of-frame nonproductive sequences were analyzed. TCRdb passed the public sequencing reads through fastp at Q25 and MiXCR, retaining productive beta sequences. Identical CDR3 proteins give one entry, which carries the most common genes and DNA. The V and J calls here are based on TCRdb, not the publication. This sample is represented by about 240,000 distinct CDR3 sequences; over 9.5% of them were singletons. The top ten clonotypes cover approximately 11% of the sample.

All donors were healthy Caucasians. Using Miltenyi CD45RO+ enrichment and human naive T-cell isolation kits, memory (CD45RO+) and naive T cells were isolated from PBMC. As for this clonotype: Its recognized antigen is unknown. Per-nucleotide qualities are absent, and no much larger clonotype sits a single base away.

Cut back by 6 bases and 0 bases, the V and J ends lie 6 bases apart. CDR1 DFQATT and CDR2 SNEGSKA are derived from the germline V gene (reference sequence). The CDR3 measures 12 amino acids from cysteine to phenylalanine. CDR3 DNA only is kept here, 36 bases in frame from base 1. The receptor was derived from a man aged 45 to 65 in good health. The rearrangement joined TRBV20-1 to TRBJ2-1, and TRBD2 may be the D gene, going by 6 matching bases. Sequenced input: memory T cells sorted from blood. In the paper's terms, the cell subset or site label means: CD45RO+ enriched T cells. The DNA is TGCAGTGCCGGGAGCTCCTACAATGAGCAGTTCTTC. The translation is CSAGSSYNEQFF.